The rows below give T cell receptor beta chains drawn from one sample of a study of STAT5B mutations in CD4+ large granular lymphocyte leukemia. Profiling relied on immunoSEQ multiplex PCR, and the TCRdb table lists in-frame clones only, not all of them. The sample includes around 35,000 clones, nearly 90% of them seen just once. The sequencing sample was made of CD4+ T cells from blood buffy coats. Source of these receptors: a human donor in good health. Each CDR3 is given with its conserved first and last residue. D genes are given only for firm matches. The size field is filled for only some rows; it gives once, few, many or a size class.

d_call: NA; clone_size: NA; v_call: TRBV4-1; j_call: TRBJ2-3; cdr3_nt: TGCGCCAGCAGCCAAAGGTTAGCGGACGCAGATACGCAGTATTTT; cdr3_aa: CASSQRLADADTQYF
d_call: NA; clone_size: NA; v_call: TRBV10-3; j_call: TRBJ2-5; cdr3_nt: TGTGCCATCAGTGCTGACAGGAGCCAAGAGACCCAGTACTTC; cdr3_aa: CAISADRSQETQYF
d_call: NA; clone_size: NA; v_call: TRBV28; j_call: TRBJ2-1; cdr3_nt: TGTGCCAGCAGTTCCGCTACTAGCCACCGGCCGACGGAGCAGTTCTTC; cdr3_aa: CASSSATSHRPTEQFF
d_call: NA; clone_size: few; v_call: TRBV5-1; j_call: TRBJ1-5; cdr3_nt: TGCGCCAGCAGCCCGGCAGGACAGCGCAATCAGCCCCAGCATTTT; cdr3_aa: CASSPAGQRNQPQHF
d_call: NA; clone_size: few; v_call: TRBV9; j_call: TRBJ2-7; cdr3_nt: TGTGCCAGCAGCGTAGGGGGGAGAGACCACGAGCAGTACTTC; cdr3_aa: CASSVGGRDHEQYF
d_call: TRBD2; clone_size: NA; v_call: TRBV9; j_call: TRBJ2-7; cdr3_nt: TGTGCCAGCAGCGTAGGGCTAGCGGGAGGACCTTACGAGCAGTACTTC; cdr3_aa: CASSVGLAGGPYEQYF
d_call: TRBD1; clone_size: NA; v_call: TRBV6-5; j_call: TRBJ1-4; cdr3_nt: TGTGCCAGCAGTCGAGGGGGCCCTAATGAAAAACTGTTTTTT; cdr3_aa: CASSRGGPNEKLFF
d_call: TRBD2; clone_size: NA; v_call: TRBV29-1; j_call: TRBJ2-5; cdr3_nt: TGCAGCTACGGGAGGGAGGGAGGGGAGACCCAGTACTTC; cdr3_aa: CSYGREGGETQYF
d_call: NA; clone_size: NA; v_call: TRBV10-3; j_call: TRBJ2-5; cdr3_nt: TGTGCCATCAGTCCATCACTGGGAACCCAGTACTTC; cdr3_aa: CAISPSLGTQYF
d_call: NA; clone_size: NA; v_call: TRBV7-8; j_call: TRBJ2-7; cdr3_nt: TGTGCCAGCAGCCCCAAGGCCGGGAGAACAGCCTACGAGCAGTACTTC; cdr3_aa: CASSPKAGRTAYEQYF
d_call: TRBD2; clone_size: NA; v_call: TRBV27; j_call: TRBJ2-5; cdr3_nt: TGTGCCAGCAGTTTAAGGTCTAGCGGGGGGGGCTACCAAGAGACCCAGTACTTC; cdr3_aa: CASSLRSSGGGYQETQYF
d_call: TRBD1; clone_size: few; v_call: TRBV13; j_call: TRBJ2-6; cdr3_nt: TGTGCCAGCAGCTACCTACAGGGGGCGGGAGGGGCCAACGTCCTGACTTTC; cdr3_aa: CASSYLQGAGGANVLTF
d_call: NA; clone_size: NA; v_call: TRBV10-3; j_call: TRBJ2-4; cdr3_nt: TGTGCCATCAGTGAGTCGGGACCCCTAGGCATTCAGTACTTC; cdr3_aa: CAISESGPLGIQYF
d_call: NA; clone_size: NA; v_call: TRBV7-8; j_call: TRBJ2-2; cdr3_nt: TGTGCCAGCGCTCTAGGGGGACGGTCGAACACCGGGGAGCTGTTTTTT; cdr3_aa: CASALGGRSNTGELFF
d_call: NA; clone_size: NA; v_call: TRBV4-2; j_call: TRBJ2-1; cdr3_nt: TGTGCCAGCAGCCAAGAAGGGGGGGCCCGCGGGGAGCAGTTCTTC; cdr3_aa: CASSQEGGARGEQFF
d_call: TRBD1; clone_size: NA; v_call: TRBV6-1; j_call: TRBJ2-7; cdr3_nt: TGTGCCAGCACGATGGCTCAGGGGGCGTACGAGCAGTACTTC; cdr3_aa: CASTMAQGAYEQYF
d_call: NA; clone_size: NA; v_call: TRBV19; j_call: TRBJ2-1; cdr3_nt: TGTGCCAGTAGTATGGCGGGTCTCCTTTACAATGAGCAGTTCTTC; cdr3_aa: CASSMAGLLYNEQFF
d_call: TRBD1; clone_size: NA; v_call: TRBV28; j_call: TRBJ2-2; cdr3_nt: TGTGCCAGCAGTCAAACGACAGGGGTCGGGGAGCTGTTTTTT; cdr3_aa: CASSQTTGVGELFF
d_call: TRBD1; clone_size: NA; v_call: TRBV15; j_call: TRBJ1-6; cdr3_nt: TGTGCCACCAGCACCAGGACAGGGGGATTAACGACCTTGCCCCTCCACTTT; cdr3_aa: CATSTRTGGLTTLPLHF
d_call: NA; clone_size: once; v_call: TRBV19; j_call: TRBJ1-2; cdr3_nt: TGTGCCAGTAGTCGGGGGGTAGCGGAAAATGGCTACACCTTC; cdr3_aa: CASSRGVAENGYTF
d_call: NA; clone_size: NA; v_call: TRBV21-1; j_call: TRBJ1-2; cdr3_nt: TGTGCCAGCAGCACCCCAAGAGAGAGAGGCTTC; cdr3_aa: CASSTPRERGF
d_call: TRBD1; clone_size: once; v_call: TRBV5-6; j_call: TRBJ2-5; cdr3_nt: TGTGCCAGCAGCTCGACAGGGAAGATTGAGACCCAGTACTTC; cdr3_aa: CASSSTGKIETQYF
d_call: NA; clone_size: NA; v_call: TRBV10-2; j_call: TRBJ2-7; cdr3_nt: TGCGCCAGCAGTGAGGCTGGATTCATCTACGAGCAGTACTTC; cdr3_aa: CASSEAGFIYEQYF
d_call: NA; clone_size: NA; v_call: TRBV7-9; j_call: TRBJ1-1; cdr3_nt: TGTGCCAGCAGCCCCACGGGAGGCTGGAACACTGAAGCTTTCTTT; cdr3_aa: CASSPTGGWNTEAFF
d_call: NA; clone_size: NA; v_call: TRBV18; j_call: TRBJ2-7; cdr3_nt: TGTGCCAGCTCACTCCGGGGAGACTACGAGCAGTACTTC; cdr3_aa: CASSLRGDYEQYF